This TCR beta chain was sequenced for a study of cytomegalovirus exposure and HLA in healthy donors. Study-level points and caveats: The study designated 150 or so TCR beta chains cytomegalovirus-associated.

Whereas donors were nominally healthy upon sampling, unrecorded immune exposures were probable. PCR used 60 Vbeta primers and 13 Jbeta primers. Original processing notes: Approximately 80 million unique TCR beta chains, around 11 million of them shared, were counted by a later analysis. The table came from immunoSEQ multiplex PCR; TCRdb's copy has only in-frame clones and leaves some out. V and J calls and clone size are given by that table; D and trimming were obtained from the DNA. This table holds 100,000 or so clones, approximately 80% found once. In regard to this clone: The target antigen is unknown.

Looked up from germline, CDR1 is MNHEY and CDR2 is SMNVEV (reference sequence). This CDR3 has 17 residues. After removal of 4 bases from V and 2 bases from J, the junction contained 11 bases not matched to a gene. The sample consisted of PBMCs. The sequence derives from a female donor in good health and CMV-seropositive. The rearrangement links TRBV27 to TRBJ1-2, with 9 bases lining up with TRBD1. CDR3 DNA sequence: TGTGCCAGCAGTTCTTGGGACAGGGATAAAGCGAACTATGGCTACACCTTC. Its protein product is CASSSWDRDKANYGYTF.